The T cell receptor beta chain described here comes from a study of OX40 agonist ivuxolimab in advanced cancers. Study information: A male proportion of around 86% was recorded, with mean age about 60 years and range 23 to 79. Findings and caveats of the study: The average count of expanded clones was higher among CD8+ T cells than among CD4+. Among the lowest peripheral clonal expansion occurred in 0.1-3.0 mg/kg partial responders.

Comments on this clone: What it binds is not known.

Profiling relied on immunoSEQ multiplex PCR, and the TCRdb table lists in-frame clones only, not all of them. The sample comprises tens of thousands of clones, about 86% of which are singletons, and around 2.4% rests with the top ten. Germline CDR1 reads SGHAT; CDR2 reads FQNNGV. This CDR3 contains 15 residues. V lost 5 bases, J lost 7 bases, and 9 bases stayed unmatched. The receptor's source is an adult with an advanced solid tumor such as melanoma, head and neck, liver or kidney cancer. Material: CD4+ or CD8+ T cells sorted from blood, obtained in a trial of the OX40 agonist ivuxolimab. The rearrangement links TRBV11-2 to TRBJ1-4; 8 bases match TRBD1. CDR3 nucleotide sequence: TGTGCCAGCAGCCGTGGACAGGGCCGAGGTGAAAAACTGTTTTTT. It codes for CASSRGQGRGEKLFF. The full variable domain, completed using reference TRBV11-2 and TRBJ1-4, is EAGVAQSPRYKIIEKRQSVAFWCNPISGHATLYWYQQILGQGPKLLIQFQNNGVVDDSQLPKDRFSAERLKGVDSTLKIQPAKLEDSAVYLCASSRGQGRGEKLFFGSGTQLSVL.